The 7 T cell receptor beta chains reported below all come from one sample, sequenced in a study of shared clonotypes between healthy human individuals (dated by TCRdb to 2018 to 2021). Library preparation employed the immunoSEQ multiplex PCR assay. This is the immuneACCESS table as TCRdb keeps it, with only in-frame sequences that have V and J called. A part of the clones is gone; compared with another copy, unresolved V genes explain less than half, and the rest is unexplained. Counted in this sample were some 2.3 million clones; 80% to 95% of them appeared once. The top ten clonotypes cover 0.39% of the sample. Input material: naive CD4+ T cells from PBMCs. The meaning of the sample's cell subset or site label: CD45RA+ positively selected. The source is a man aged 18-30 years in good health. Some clones in this sample may be carry-over from other donors' samples.

This clone was seen once. The genes are TRBV5-5 and TRBJ1-1; 12 bases fit TRBD1. This CDR3 spans 16 amino acids. Germline V gene data show CDR1 as SGHKS and CDR2 as YYEKEE (reference sequence). J gave up 1 base and V 3 bases, and 4 bases lay outside the gene matches. Here the CDR3 DNA reads TGTGCCAGCAGCTGGGGACAGGGGGCTTGGAACACTGAAGCTTTCTTT. This sequence encodes CASSWGQGAWNTEAFF.

V and J are TRBV5-1 and TRBJ2-6; D uncertain. Trimming took off 4 bases at V and 0 bases at J, with 17 bases between the two ends. Germline CDR1 SGHRS, CDR2 YFSETQ. The CDR3 extends over 18 amino acids. CDR3 amino acids: CASSRTTTEFSGANVLTF. The CDR3 bases are TGCGCCAGCAGCAGGACCACCACAGAGTTCTCTGGGGCCAACGTCCTGACTTTC.

The V call is TRBV5-1, the J call TRBJ1-3; 7 bases agree with TRBD1. V trimming: 4 bases; J trimming: 3 bases; junction bases outside the gene matches: 13. This CDR3 is 17 amino acids long. Germline CDR1 and CDR2: SGHRS and YFSETQ. The chain's CDR3 is CASSLPVDRASGNTIYF. CDR3 nucleotides: TGCGCCAGCAGCCTTCCCGTCGACAGGGCGAGTGGAAACACCATATATTTT. The entire variable domain, with the rest obtained from reference TRBV5-1 and TRBJ1-3, is as follows: KAGVTQTPRYLIKTRGQQVTLSCSPISGHRSVSWYQQTPGQGLQFLFEYFSETQRNKGNFPGRFSGRQFSNSRSEMNVSTLELGDSALYLCASSLPVDRASGNTIYFGEGSWLTVV.

This chain links TRBV6-6 with TRBJ2-2; D gene uncertain. Per germline, CDR1 MNHNY and CDR2 SVGAGI (reference sequence). The CDR3 is 13 amino acids. Deletions cut 4 bases from V and 5 bases from J, with 8 bases between. The CDR3 region is CASSLIQTGELFF. The CDR3 DNA reads TGTGCCAGCAGTTTAATACAGACCGGGGAGCTGTTTTTT.

J is TRBJ2-7 and V is TRBV5-6, with D unresolved. In germline, CDR1 is SGHDT, CDR2 YYEEEE. Trimming cost V 5 bases and J 4 bases, with 10 bases left between them. This CDR3 comprises 12 residues. CDR3 region: CASSLGFYEQYF. The CDR3 nucleotides are TGTGCCAGCAGTTTAGGATTTTACGAGCAGTACTTC.

This clone was observed a few times. The chain uses TRBV7-9 and TRBJ1-1; D not certain. Trimming stripped 2 bases from V and 6 bases from J, with 10 bases between. The CDR3 has 13 residues. Germline V lookup: CDR1 SEHNR, CDR2 FQNEAQ (reference sequence). CDR3 residues: CASSLRGGSEAFF. CDR3 DNA sequence: TGTGCCAGCAGCTTACGGGGAGGCTCTGAAGCTTTCTTT.

The V call is TRBV5-1, the J call TRBJ2-5, with D perhaps TRBD2 (5 bases). The CDR3 is made up of 12 amino acids. Germline-derived CDR1 and CDR2 are SGHRS and YFSETQ. The V end was cut by 6 bases, the J end by 3 bases, with 9 bases between. CDR3 residues: CASNGEEETQYF. The CDR3, as DNA: TGCGCCAGCAACGGGGAAGAAGAGACCCAGTACTTC.